The 9 T cell receptor beta chains reported below all come from one sample, sequenced in a study of T-cell memory formation after mild COVID-19 (dated by TCRdb to the early 2020s). The receptor library was made with 5' RACE. The sequencing machine was an Illumina NovaSeq 6000. In-frame beta chains were kept once TCRdb had trimmed the public reads at Q25 with fastp and called clones with MiXCR. Each entry merges the rows of one CDR3 protein and shows their most common DNA and genes. Present in this sample are about 430,000 distinct CDR3 sequences, about a sixth of which were seen just once. The top ten hold about 22% of the sample. Material: PBMCs or a T cell subset sorted from them (not recorded which). The receptor set was obtained from a man aged 18 to 29 who had mild COVID-19 (a few samples of this study predate the infection). The sample titles of this study are shuffled in the database, so cell type and time point are left out; the donor was told from shared clones.

This chain connects TRBV20-1 to TRBJ1-2; 11 bases map to TRBD1. The V and J ends lost 5 bases and 5 bases, in that order; junction bases with no gene match: 7. CDR3 length: 14 amino acids. Germline CDR1 and CDR2: DFQATT and SNEGSKA (reference sequence). The CDR3 reads CSALTRDRGYGYTF. As DNA, the CDR3 is TGCAGTGCTCTTACCCGGGACAGGGGGTATGGCTACACCTTC.

The genes are TRBV6-5 and TRBJ1-2; D is unresolved. This CDR3 region has 14 residues. Trimming shortened V by 2 bases and J by 4 bases, and 11 bases separated the two germline ends. Germline V lookup: CDR1 MNHEY, CDR2 SVGAGI. This chain's CDR3 is CASSYEGRGYGYTF. DNA for the CDR3: TGTGCCAGCAGTTACGAGGGCAGAGGCTATGGCTACACCTTC.

This clonotype was detected only a few times. CDR3 residues: CASSQPAADTQYF. In nucleotides, the CDR3 is TGTGCCAGCAGCCAACCTGCCGCAGATACGCAGTATTTT. The chain recombines TRBV3-1 with TRBJ2-3, with D hard to call. Germline assignment: CDR1 LGHDT and CDR2 YNNKEL (reference sequence). This CDR3 has 13 residues. The germline V and J ends were trimmed by 2 bases and 4 bases, with 7 bases remaining between them.

The rearrangement links TRBV27 to TRBJ2-3; tentative D call: TRBD2 (5 bases). V lost 6 bases, J lost 5 bases, and 6 bases lay in between. There are 11 residues in the CDR3. CDR1 and CDR2 from the germline V gene are MNHEY and SMNVEV (reference sequence). CDR3 in DNA: TGTGCCAGCAGCCGGGAAGATACGCAGTATTTT. Translating it yields CASSREDTQYF.

The rearrangement joins TRBV7-2 to TRBJ1-1, with a weak D call TRBD1 (5 bases). The CDR3 has 16 residues. The germline V and J ends were trimmed by 3 bases and 1 base, with 15 bases remaining between them. CDR1 is SGHTA and CDR2 is FQGNSA in the germline V gene. CDR3 sequence (DNA): TGTGCCAGCAGCTTCTCCACGGGAACAGGGAACACTGAAGCTTTCTTT. Its protein is CASSFSTGTGNTEAFF.

There are a few counts of this clonotype. The rearrangement uses TRBV6-2 or TRBV6-3 and TRBJ2-2; perhaps TRBD1 as D (6 bases). The V gene lost 5 bases and the J gene lost 5 bases, with 15 bases spanning the gap. The germline V gene has CDR1 MNHEY and CDR2 SVGEGT. CDR3 length: 15 amino acids. CDR3 in DNA: TGTGCCAGCAGTCGCCGACCAGGGGTTACCGGGGAGCTGTTTTTT. Protein sequence: CASSRRPGVTGELFF.

This clonotype appeared a few times. The chain employs TRBV19 and TRBJ2-7; D unclear. The V end was cut by 6 bases, the J end by 5 bases, with 11 bases between. There are 12 residues in the CDR3. The germline V gene encodes CDR1 LNHDA and CDR2 SQIVND (reference sequence). This chain's CDR3 is CASSESGDEQYF. The CDR3 region has the DNA TGTGCCAGTAGCGAGAGTGGGGACGAGCAGTACTTC.

The chain couples TRBV10-3 to TRBJ2-5; D gene ambiguous. Germline CDR1 ENHRY, CDR2 SYGVKD. Trimming took 6 bases from V and 5 from J, leaving 7 bases between them. The CDR3 totals 11 residues. CDR3 amino acids: CAIRSQETQYF. For the CDR3, the DNA is TGTGCCATCAGATCCCAGGAGACCCAGTACTTC.

This clonotype has a handful of counts. The V gene is TRBV30, the J gene TRBJ1-2; possibly TRBD1 for D (5 bases). V was pared by 0 bases and J by 4 bases, with 9 bases between. Germline V gene sequence: CDR1 GTSNPN, CDR2 SVGIG (reference sequence). The CDR3 is 13 residues long. The CDR3 sequence: CAWSVGQGYGYTF. The DNA for the CDR3 is TGTGCCTGGAGTGTCGGGCAGGGCTATGGCTACACCTTC.